The clone carrying this T cell receptor (beta chain) showed up just a few times. Its specificity is unknown. Libraries for TCRalpha and TCRbeta carried sample barcodes and unique molecular identifiers via 5'RACE. MiXCR, run by TCRdb on the 5' RACE reads, gives a single entry per CDR3 protein. This table holds 110,000 or so distinct CDR3 sequences, about a fifth found once. These data belong to a study of T-cell memory formation after mild COVID-19. General study points: Clones that shrank (day 15 to 85) were balanced CD4/CD8, whereas later expanders leaned CD4+. Nothing confirmed that second-wave clones peaking on day 37 were specific for SARS-CoV-2. Chiefly within CM and EM were the contracting CD4+ clones; CD8+ ones were within EMRA.

V was pared by 4 bases and J by 15 bases, with 23 bases of the junction left unmatched. This CDR3 contains 17 residues. Germline CDR1 is SGHRS and CDR2 is YFSETQ. The sample consisted of PBMCs or a T cell subset sorted from them (not recorded which). This chain links TRBV5-1 with TRBJ2-4; 9 bases match TRBD1. This TCR was recovered from a man aged 18 to 30 who had mild COVID-19 (a few samples of this study predate the infection). Cell type and time point are not known. The CDR3 DNA reads TGCGCCAGCAGCCCCTGGGCCCAGGACAGGGGTGACCGGGGGCGGTACTTC. It is translated as CASSPWAQDRGDRGRYF. Together with reference TRBV5-1 and TRBJ2-4, the CDR3 gives the full variable domain: KAGVTQTPRYLIKTRGQQVTLSCSPISGHRSVSWYQQTPGQGLQFLFEYFSETQRNKGNFPGRFSGRQFSNSRSEMNVSTLELGDSALYLCASSPWAQDRGDRGRYFGAGTRLSVL.